This T cell receptor (beta chain) was retrieved from a study of T cell responses to AZD1222 COVID-19 vaccine. Data came from immunoSEQ multiplex PCR; TCRdb stores just in-frame clones and leaves some out. This table holds tens of thousands of clones, about 85% found once. General observations from the study: As reported, nearly half of all spike-specific TCRs target variant regions that are unmutated. Females made up more of the donors, who were largely white British, and clonal diversity may have come out too low. Seropositive status at baseline applied to only 5 to 7 AZD1222 recipients. Two AZD1222 administrations were followed by greater Spike-specific TCR breadth and depth.

The CDR3 contains 13 residues. Trimming left V 4 bases short and J 9 bases short, with 17 bases between. From germline, CDR1 is SGHKS and CDR2 YYEKEE (reference sequence). This clone showed up just once. As yet, its antigen is unknown. The source of this sequence is an adult who received the AZD1222 COVID-19 vaccine. The V and J genes are TRBV5-5 and TRBJ2-7, with a weak D call TRBD1 (6 bases). Material: peripheral blood, obtained 28 days after the second AZD1222 dose. CDR3 in DNA: TGTGCCAGCAGCCGACAGGATCTGGGTGGGCAGTACTTC. Translating it yields CASSRQDLGGQYF.